The 31 T cell receptor beta chains below come from one sample, sequenced in a study of cytomegalovirus exposure and HLA in healthy donors. The PCR had 60 Vbeta and 13 Jbeta primers. Clones were read by immunoSEQ multiplex PCR, and TCRdb kept only the in-frame ones, dropping some. The sample lists some 130,000 clones, roughly 69% occurring once. Sequenced sample: PBMCs. The source of these receptors is a human donor in good health.

The rearrangement links TRBV7-9 to TRBJ1-2, with D perhaps matching TRBD1 (5 bases). The CDR3 is 15 amino acids. Germline V CDR1 and CDR2: SEHNR, FQNEAQ (reference sequence). Trimming removed 5 bases at V and 4 bases at J, with 17 bases between. The chain's CDR3 is CASSHTTGPGYGYTF. CDR3 DNA: TGTGCCAGCAGCCACACAACAGGTCCCGGCTATGGCTACACCTTC. The variable domain in full, with the rest retrieved from reference TRBV7-9 and TRBJ1-2, is DTGVSQNPRHKITKRGQNVTFRCDPISEHNRLYWYRQTLGQGPEFLTYFQNEAQLEKSRLLSDRFSAERPKGSFSTLEIQRTEQGDSAMYLCASSHTTGPGYGYTFGSGTRLTVV.

The CDR3 sequence: CASSMGQGRDEQYF. Here the CDR3 DNA reads TGTGCCAGCAGCATGGGACAGGGTCGAGACGAGCAGTACTTC. V and J are TRBV5-4 and TRBJ2-7, with TRBD1 matching 9 bases. The CDR3 contains 14 residues. Per germline, CDR1 SGHNT and CDR2 YYREEE (reference sequence). Trimming took 4 bases from V and 5 from J; bases not matched to a gene: 7.

The V and J genes are TRBV30 and TRBJ2-7, with D perhaps TRBD2 (5 bases). Germline V lookup: CDR1 GTSNPN, CDR2 SVGIG (reference sequence). CDR3 length equals 15 residues. The V end lost 0 bases, the J end lost 5 bases, and 17 bases lay between the germline ends. In nucleotides, the CDR3 is TGTGCCTGGAGTGTATCCCGGGGAGCAAGGGACGAGCAGTACTTC. Protein sequence: CAWSVSRGARDEQYF.

This clone was observed a few times. The J gene is TRBJ2-7, the V gene TRBV9, with 7 bases matching TRBD1. CDR3 length: 14 residues. Germline V gene data show CDR1 as SGDLS and CDR2 as YYNGEE. Trimming took 3 bases from V and 5 from J; bases not matched to a gene: 8. CDR3 DNA sequence: TGTGCCAGCAGCGCGGGACAGCCTATGGACGAGCAGTACTTC. This translates into CASSAGQPMDEQYF.

Concerning this clone itself: The sample carries other DNA sequences with the same CDR3. V and J are TRBV9 and TRBJ2-7; 11 positions match TRBD2. Germline CDR1 reads SGDLS; CDR2 reads YYNGEE. The CDR3 consists of 14 residues. J lost 2 bases, V lost 4 bases, and 2 bases had no gene match. The CDR3 here is CASSPGLAAYEQYF. CDR3 DNA: TGTGCCAGCAGCCCGGGACTAGCGGCCTACGAGCAGTACTTC.

This clone has only a few counts. The chain uses TRBV19 and TRBJ2-7; possible D gene TRBD2, 7 bases. CDR1 and CDR2 (germline): LNHDA, SQIVND (reference sequence). The length of the CDR3 is 17 residues. V lost 5 bases, J lost 1 base, and 21 bases lay in between. The CDR3 loop is CASSLLTSGGASYEQYF. CDR3 nucleotide sequence: TGTGCCAGTAGTTTACTTACTTCGGGGGGCGCGTCCTACGAGCAGTACTTC.

In the case of this clone: At one end, the junction sequence differs from germline, possibly due to a read error. This chain uses TRBV5-4 with TRBJ2-5; D is perhaps TRBD2 (5 bases). CDR3 length: 13 residues. Germline assignment: CDR1 SGHNT and CDR2 YYREEE (reference sequence). Here the CDR3 reads CAGSFEGLKTQYF. The CDR3 DNA sequence: TGTGCCGGCAGCTTCGAGGGCCTGAAGACCCAGTACTTC.

This clone was detected once. The chain uses TRBV6-6 and TRBJ2-7, with 11 bases that match TRBD2. Germline assignment: CDR1 MNHNY and CDR2 SVGAGI (reference sequence). Trimming removed 6 bases from V and 4 bases from J; junction bases left unmatched: 5. The CDR3 consists of 14 residues. CDR3 DNA sequence: TGTGCCAGCAGCCAGACTAGCGGGATTTACGAGCAGTACTTC. Translating it yields CASSQTSGIYEQYF.

On this clone: At the DNA level, this CDR3 is encoded by other sequences in the same sample as well. The chain is built from TRBV6-1 and TRBJ1-6; unclear D gene. The germline V gene encodes CDR1 MNHNS and CDR2 SASEGT. This CDR3 contains 13 residues. Trimming removed 7 bases at V and 4 bases at J, with 8 bases between. CDR3 amino acids: CASTVNYNSPLHF. CDR3 nucleotide sequence: TGTGCCAGCACAGTCAATTATAATTCACCCCTCCACTTT.

The chain links TRBV14 to TRBJ1-1, with 9 positions matching TRBD1. The CDR3 has 15 amino acids. Germline-derived CDR1 and CDR2 are SGHDN and FVKESK. V lost 0 bases to trimming and J lost 5 bases; unmatched junction nucleotides: 4. The CDR3 spells CASSQEQGAVTEAFF. The CDR3 bases are TGTGCCAGCAGCCAAGAACAGGGGGCGGTAACTGAAGCTTTCTTT.

Comment on this clone: Other DNA sequences from this sample encode an identical CDR3 as well. The chain links TRBV5-1 to TRBJ2-3; TRBD1 is a possible D gene (6 bases). CDR3 length: 14 residues. Trimming took 3 bases from V and 0 from J, leaving 8 bases between them. CDR1 SGHRS and CDR2 YFSETQ come from the germline V gene. CDR3 amino acids: CASSWQGSTDTQYF. Written as DNA, the CDR3 is TGCGCCAGCAGCTGGCAGGGGAGCACAGATACGCAGTATTTT.

The rearrangement links TRBV7-2 to TRBJ1-1; perhaps TRBD1 as D (5 bases). The germline V gene has CDR1 SGHTA and CDR2 FQGNSA. V shed 4 bases and J shed 5 bases, with 8 bases lying between them. The CDR3 is 12 residues long. CDR3 sequence (DNA): TGTGCCAGCAGCTCAACAGGTACTGAAGCTTTCTTT. This sequence encodes CASSSTGTEAFF.

This clone was observed once. The chain has TRBV19 and TRBJ2-1, with TRBD1 matching over 8 bases. V was clipped by 6 bases and J by 6 bases; unmatched bases: 4. Germline V gene sequence: CDR1 LNHDA, CDR2 SQIVND (reference sequence). The CDR3 contains 13 residues. The CDR3 reads CASRIQGVNEQFF. The CDR3 bases are TGTGCCAGTAGGATACAGGGGGTCAATGAGCAGTTCTTC. Variable domain in full (rest from reference TRBV19 and TRBJ2-1): DGGITQSPKYLFRKEGQNVTLSCEQNLNHDAMYWYRQDPGQGLRLIYYSQIVNDFQKGDIAEGYSVSREKKESFPLTVTSAQKNPTAFYLCASRIQGVNEQFFGPGTRLTVL.

This clone was counted only a few times. The V gene is TRBV18, the J gene TRBJ1-5, with 11 nucleotides matching TRBD1. Germline CDR1 KGHSH, CDR2 LQKENI. The junction had 4 bases not matched to a gene; V was cut back by 4 bases and J by 5 bases. The CDR3 spans 15 residues. The CDR3 loop is CASSQDRGLDQPQHF. The CDR3 DNA reads TGTGCCAGCTCACAGGACAGGGGGCTCGATCAGCCCCAGCATTTT. Drawing the rest from reference TRBV18 and TRBJ1-5, the complete variable domain is NAGVMQNPRHLVRRRGQEARLRCSPMKGHSHVYWYRQLPEEGLKFMVYLQKENIIDESGMPKERFSAEFPKEGPSILRIQQVVRGDSAAYFCASSQDRGLDQPQHFGDGTRLSIL.

The V call is TRBV11-2, the J call TRBJ2-1, with TRBD1 matching 8 bases. Germline trimming cut 1 base from V and 15 bases from J; bases unmatched to any gene: 11. From germline, CDR1 is SGHAT and CDR2 FQNNGV. This CDR3 is built from 14 residues. The CDR3 reads CASSLVARTGLAFF. The CDR3 region has the DNA TGTGCCAGCAGCTTAGTTGCGAGGACAGGGTTAGCGTTCTTC.

The chain is built from TRBV28 and TRBJ2-3, with TRBD2 matching over 10 bases. Germline-derived CDR1 and CDR2 are MDHEN and SYDVKM. This CDR3 is built from 18 residues. The V segment lost 10 bases and the J segment 2 bases; nucleotides outside the gene matches: 18. The DNA of the CDR3 is TGTGCCACCGATCTAGCGGGGGCATGGGGGGAGCACACAGATACGCAGTATTTT. This encodes CATDLAGAWGEHTDTQYF.

This rearrangement joins TRBV29-1 to TRBJ2-7; 7 bases agree with TRBD1. Germline V lookup: CDR1 SQVTM, CDR2 ANQGSEA. V lost 4 bases, J lost 4 bases, and 7 bases stayed unmatched. CDR3 length: 13 amino acids. This CDR3 reads CSVGAGTVYEQYF. CDR3 bases: TGCAGCGTTGGGGCTGGGACAGTGTACGAGCAGTACTTC.

In its sample, this clone was seen once. The chain employs TRBV9 and TRBJ2-2; D gene unclear. Germline V CDR1 and CDR2: SGDLS, YYNGEE. The CDR3 loop spans 17 amino acids. Trimming left V 0 bases short and J 4 bases short, with 16 bases between. This CDR3 reads CASSVASVLASTGELFF. DNA for the CDR3: TGTGCCAGCAGCGTAGCTTCGGTGTTAGCCAGCACCGGGGAGCTGTTTTTT.

The chain carries TRBV19 and TRBJ1-1; 7 nucleotides agree with TRBD1. Germline V CDR1 and CDR2: LNHDA, SQIVND (reference sequence). CDR3 length: 16 residues. The J segment lost 0 bases and the V segment lost 1 base, leaving 5 bases of the junction unmatched. The CDR3 spells CASSIGGTVMNTEAFF. CDR3 sequence (DNA): TGTGCCAGTAGTATAGGGGGGACAGTCATGAACACTGAAGCTTTCTTT.

The chain recombines TRBV6-5 with TRBJ1-3; TRBD1 aligns across 9 bases. Germline CDR1 is MNHEY and CDR2 is SVGAGI. With V trimmed by 0 bases and J by 4 bases, 4 bases remained unmatched. The CDR3 loop spans 16 amino acids. DNA for the CDR3: TGTGCCAGCAGTTACTCTGCAGGGACAGGGGGAAACACCATATATTTT. Amino acid sequence: CASSYSAGTGGNTIYF.

V and J are TRBV5-1 and TRBJ1-2; TRBD1 matches at 8 bases. The CDR3 extends over 16 amino acids. The V and J ends lost 1 base and 7 bases, in that order; junction bases with no gene match: 12. Germline loops: CDR1 SGHRS, CDR2 YFSETQ. The CDR3 spells CASSLRSGGNVGGYTF. DNA for the CDR3: TGCGCCAGCAGCTTGCGGTCAGGGGGCAACGTCGGTGGCTACACCTTC.

The rearrangement joins TRBV18 to TRBJ1-4; TRBD1 is a possible D gene (6 bases). Germline V gene sequence: CDR1 KGHSH, CDR2 LQKENI. The CDR3 runs 14 residues. Trimming left V 2 bases short and J 8 bases short, with 12 bases between. CDR3 DNA sequence: TGTGCCAGCTCACCAAGGACAGCCTCCGAAAAACTGTTTTTT. This codes for CASSPRTASEKLFF.

The chain employs TRBV4-1 and TRBJ1-4; perhaps TRBD1 as D (6 bases). Trimming removed 1 base from V and 4 bases from J, with 10 bases in between. The CDR3 covers 15 residues. The germline gives CDR1 MGHRA, CDR2 YSYEKL. CDR3 DNA sequence: TGCGCCAGCAGCCAAGGGTCCAGGGGTAATGAAAAACTGTTTTTT. Protein: CASSQGSRGNEKLFF.

The chain carries TRBV4-2 and TRBJ2-3; D remains unclear. The CDR3 is made up of 14 amino acids. Germline V gives CDR1 LGHNA, CDR2 YNFKEQ. Trimming stripped 1 base from V and 1 base from J, with 6 bases between. CDR3 in amino acids: CASSQASGTDTQYF. CDR3 nucleotides: TGTGCCAGCAGCCAAGCGTCCGGCACAGATACGCAGTATTTT.

This chain links TRBV2 with TRBJ2-5; the D gene is possibly TRBD2 (6 bases). V was clipped by 5 bases and J by 5 bases, with 12 bases between them. Germline-derived CDR1 and CDR2 are SNHLY and FYNNEI. This CDR3 contains 13 residues. The CDR3: CASSRDSGETQYF. For the CDR3, the DNA is TGTGCCAGCAGTCGGGACTCCGGGGAGACCCAGTACTTC.

This clone was counted only a few times. CDR3 protein: CASSLSPGTGVYEQYF. In DNA, the CDR3 is TGTGCCAGCAGTTTAAGCCCAGGGACAGGGGTATACGAGCAGTACTTC. The chain uses TRBV27 and TRBJ2-7; 10 nucleotides line up with TRBD1. The CDR3 has 16 residues. Germline CDR1 reads MNHEY; CDR2 reads SMNVEV (reference sequence). V dropped 2 bases and J dropped 4; count of bases not matched to a gene: 8.

With respect to this clone: An end of the junction does not agree with germline; a read error may underlie this. V is TRBV29-1 and J is TRBJ2-2; 7 positions match TRBD1. Germline V gene lookup returns CDR1 SQVTM and CDR2 ANQGSEA. The CDR3 covers 13 residues. This CDR3 reads CSAGQVNPGELFF. In DNA, the CDR3 is TGCAGCGCTGGACAGGTGAACCCCGGGGAGCTGTTTTTT.

The chain uses TRBV28 and TRBJ2-7, with TRBD1 matching over 7 bases. The CDR3 runs 15 residues. With V trimmed by 2 bases and J by 3 bases, 7 bases remained unmatched. CDR1 and CDR2 (germline): MDHEN, SYDVKM. CDR3 loop: CASSLPRDSNYEQYF. In DNA form, the CDR3 reads TGTGCCAGCAGTTTACCCCGGGACAGTAACTACGAGCAGTACTTC.

The rearrangement joins TRBV7-6 to TRBJ2-1; perhaps TRBD1 as D (6 bases). The CDR3 is 16 residues long. The V end was cut by 5 bases, the J end by 7 bases, with 21 bases between. Looked up from germline, CDR1 is SGHVS and CDR2 is FNYEAQ. The chain's CDR3 is CASSGGPGMSGNEQFF. DNA of the CDR3: TGTGCCAGCAGCGGGGGCCCGGGCATGTCGGGAAATGAGCAGTTCTTC.

This clone turned up a few times. The chain links TRBV6-5 to TRBJ2-2; 9 bases line up with TRBD1. V was pared by 6 bases and J by 6 bases, with 8 bases of the junction left unmatched. This CDR3 spans 15 amino acids. CDR1 is MNHEY and CDR2 is SVGAGI in the germline V gene. The DNA for the CDR3 is TGTGCCAGCAGGGGACAGGGTAGGCTAGCCGGGGAGCTGTTTTTT. The encoded protein is CASRGQGRLAGELFF.

V gene TRBV5-4 combines with J gene TRBJ2-7; unclear D gene. Germline CDR1 is SGHNT and CDR2 is YYREEE (reference sequence). The CDR3 spans 13 residues. V gave up 4 bases and J gave up 6 bases, with 14 bases separating them. CDR3 residues: CASSPETLGEQYF. The CDR3 DNA reads TGTGCCAGCAGCCCTGAAACCCTCGGCGAGCAGTACTTC.